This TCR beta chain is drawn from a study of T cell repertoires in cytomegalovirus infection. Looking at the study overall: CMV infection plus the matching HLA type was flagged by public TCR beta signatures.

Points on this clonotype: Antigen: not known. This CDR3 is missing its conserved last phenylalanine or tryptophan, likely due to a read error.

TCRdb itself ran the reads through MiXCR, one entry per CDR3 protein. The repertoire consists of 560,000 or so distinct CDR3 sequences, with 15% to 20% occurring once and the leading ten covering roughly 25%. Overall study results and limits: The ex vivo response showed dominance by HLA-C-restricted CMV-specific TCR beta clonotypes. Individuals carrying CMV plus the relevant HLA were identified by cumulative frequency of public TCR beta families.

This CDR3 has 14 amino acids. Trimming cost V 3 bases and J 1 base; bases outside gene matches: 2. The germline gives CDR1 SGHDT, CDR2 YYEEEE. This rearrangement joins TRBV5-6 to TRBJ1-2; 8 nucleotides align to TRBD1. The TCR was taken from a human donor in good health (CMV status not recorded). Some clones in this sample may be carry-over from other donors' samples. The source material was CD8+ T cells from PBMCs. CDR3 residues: CASSYGQGNYGYTS. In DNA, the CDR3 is TGTGCCAGCAGCTACGGACAGGGTAACTATGGCTACACCTCC.